A single sample is the source of the 27 T cell receptor beta chains below, sequenced in a study of identical twins. TCRdb analysed the 5' RACE reads with MiXCR anew, one entry per CDR3 protein. Among around 1.7 million distinct CDR3 sequences listed, 32% were seen once. The sequenced sample consisted of cord blood. These receptors were collected from a newborn girl in good health.

This clonotype was detected a few times. The chain has TRBV4-1 and TRBJ1-2, with 7 bases identical to TRBD1. The CDR3 spans 17 residues. V was clipped by 0 bases and J by 4 bases; unmatched bases: 11. Looked up from germline, CDR1 is MGHRA and CDR2 is YSYEKL. The CDR3: CASSQDIRGGLSYGYTF. In DNA form, the CDR3 reads TGCGCCAGCAGCCAAGATATCAGGGGGGGCCTATCCTATGGCTACACCTTC.

The sample holds a few counts of this clonotype. V is TRBV12-3 or TRBV12-4 and J is TRBJ2-3, with 7 bases identical to TRBD2. V lost 1 base and J lost 2; bases outside the gene matches: 9. This CDR3 is built from 17 residues. CDR3 sequence: CASSLEVLALSTDTQYF. The CDR3 bases are TGTGCCAGCAGTTTAGAGGTACTAGCGTTGTCCACAGATACGCAGTATTTT.

This clonotype was found a few times. The J gene is TRBJ2-7, the V gene TRBV18; TRBD2 matches at 8 bases. The CDR3 extends over 13 amino acids. J was trimmed by 5 bases and V by 5 bases; bases with no gene match: 5. Germline V gene data show CDR1 as KGHSH and CDR2 as LQKENI. Written as DNA, the CDR3 is TGTGCCAGCTCAGGACTAGCTGCGGACGAGCAGTACTTC. It codes for CASSGLAADEQYF.

The table lists this clonotype with a few counts. The chain joins TRBV7-9 to TRBJ2-1, with D possibly matching TRBD1 (5 bases). V lost 5 bases and J 0 bases, leaving 11 bases between the germline ends. The CDR3 covers 15 residues. Germline V CDR1 and CDR2: SEHNR, FQNEAQ (reference sequence). The CDR3 bases are TGTGCCAGCAGCCCGACAGATTTCTCCTACAATGAGCAGTTCTTC. Its translation: CASSPTDFSYNEQFF.

As to this clonotype: One end of the junction does not line up with germline, which may come from a read error. This rearrangement joins TRBV20-1 to TRBJ1-6, with TRBD1 matching over 7 bases. Germline CDR1 and CDR2: DFQATT and SNEGSKA (reference sequence). CDR3 length equals 16 residues. The CDR3 sequence: CSASPLDRDDNSPPHF. The CDR3 coding sequence is TGCAGTGCTAGCCCTTTAGACAGGGATGATAATTCACCCCCCCACTTT.

This clonotype came up a few times. The V call is TRBV20-1, the J call TRBJ1-1; 8 nucleotides match TRBD1. CDR1 and CDR2 from the germline V gene are DFQATT and SNEGSKA (reference sequence). The CDR3 loop spans 17 amino acids. Germline trimming cut 0 bases from V and 7 bases from J; bases unmatched to any gene: 16. The CDR3 loop reads CSARDTRVGQGALEAFF. CDR3 sequence (DNA): TGCAGTGCTAGAGACACCAGAGTCGGTCAGGGGGCTCTTGAAGCTTTCTTT.

The chain recombines TRBV3-1 with TRBJ2-3, with 9 bases fitting TRBD2. V shed 5 bases and J 0 bases; nucleotides not matched to a gene: 6. Germline CDR1 reads LGHDT; CDR2 reads YNNKEL (reference sequence). CDR3 length equals 16 residues. The CDR3 loop is CASSNSGGRSTDTQYF. CDR3 bases: TGTGCCAGCAGCAATAGCGGGGGAAGAAGCACAGATACGCAGTATTTT.

The chain couples TRBV11-2 to TRBJ2-3; D possibly corresponds to TRBD2 (7 bases). There are 16 residues in the CDR3. Trimming pared 4 bases from V and 4 bases from J, leaving 18 bases between. Germline CDR1 SGHAT, CDR2 FQNNGV. CDR3 loop: CASSSSGGERSDTQYF. For the CDR3, the DNA is TGTGCCAGCAGCTCCTCGGGGGGCGAAAGATCAGATACGCAGTATTTT.

This chain joins TRBV7-8 and TRBJ2-4; D might be TRBD1 or TRBD2, each matching 5 bases. TRBJ2-7 explains the end of the DNA better; the J call may be wrong. The CDR3 loop spans 13 amino acids. Germline CDR1 reads SGHVS; CDR2 reads FQNEAQ. CDR3 nucleotide sequence: TGTGCCAGCAGCCCCCGGTATGGGGGCGAGCAGTACTTC. This translates into CASSPRYGGEQYF.

The gene calls are TRBV18 and TRBJ1-5, with D unclear. Trimming removed 7 bases from V and 5 bases from J, with 12 bases in between. This CDR3 has 13 amino acids. Germline V gene data show CDR1 as KGHSH and CDR2 as LQKENI. In nucleotides, the CDR3 is TGTGCCAGCTGTACAGCCCGGGATCAGCCCCAGCATTTT. This codes for CASCTARDQPQHF.

The chain couples TRBV7-6 to TRBJ2-1; D not resolved. From germline, CDR1 is SGHVS and CDR2 FNYEAQ. V was pared by 1 base and J by 5 bases, with 6 bases between. The CDR3 is made up of 13 amino acids. CDR3 in DNA: TGTGCCAGCAGCTTAGACTACAACAATGAGCAGTTCTTC. It encodes CASSLDYNNEQFF.

The genes are TRBV5-1 and TRBJ2-7; D unclear. Germline lookup yields CDR1 SGHRS and CDR2 YFSETQ. The germline V and J ends were trimmed by 0 bases and 3 bases, with 16 bases remaining between them. This CDR3 is 16 amino acids long. CDR3 sequence: CASSLGSGGSLYEQYF. The DNA of the CDR3 is TGCGCCAGCAGCTTGGGATCGGGCGGCAGCCTCTACGAGCAGTACTTC.

This clonotype was found once. This sequence joins TRBV2 and TRBJ2-7; 10 bases fit TRBD2. The DNA end is more similar to TRBJ2-5, so the J call may be wrong. The CDR3 contains 16 residues. CDR1 is SNHLY, CDR2 FYNNEI, per germline. The CDR3 sequence is CASSVASGGWGETQYF. In DNA, the CDR3 is TGTGCCAGCAGTGTCGCTAGCGGGGGATGGGGAGAGACCCAGTACTTC.

The rearrangement uses TRBV5-1 and TRBJ1-2; no clear D. The CDR3 contains 13 residues. CDR1 is SGHRS and CDR2 is YFSETQ in the germline V gene. Trimming shortened V by 1 base and J by 4 bases, and 8 bases separated the two germline ends. The CDR3 sequence is CASSLNEGYGYTF. DNA of the CDR3: TGCGCCAGCAGCTTGAACGAAGGCTATGGCTACACCTTC.

In its sample, this clonotype was seen a few times. V and J are TRBV5-1 and TRBJ2-7, with 12 bases fitting TRBD1. This CDR3 has 15 amino acids. Germline-derived CDR1 and CDR2 are SGHRS and YFSETQ. J gave up 6 bases and V 0 bases, and 4 bases lay outside the gene matches. This CDR3 is CASSLGDRGPGEQYF. The DNA for the CDR3 is TGCGCCAGCAGCTTGGGGGACAGGGGGCCGGGCGAGCAGTACTTC.

This clonotype came up once. Germline and junction disagree at one end, which may indicate a read error. CDR3 nucleotides: TGTGCCGGCAGCCAAGACCGGGACCCATACAATGAGCAGTTCTTC. It translates to CAGSQDRDPYNEQFF. The rearrangement uses TRBV3-1 and TRBJ2-1; perhaps D is TRBD1 or TRBD2 (5 bases each). The germline CDR1 and CDR2 sequences are LGHDT and YNNKEL (reference sequence). This CDR3 has 15 amino acids.

Ten or more counts support this clonotype. The J gene is TRBJ2-1, the V gene TRBV20-1; possibly TRBD2 for D (5 bases). Trimming cost V 3 bases and J 6 bases, with 12 bases left between them. Looked up from germline, CDR1 is DFQATT and CDR2 is SNEGSKA (reference sequence). The CDR3 covers 13 residues. In nucleotides, the CDR3 is TGCAGTGCTAGCGGGGTAAGGCCCAATGAGCAGTTCTTC. Its protein is CSASGVRPNEQFF.

The sample holds a few counts of this clonotype. This sequence joins TRBV2 and TRBJ2-4; TRBD2 might be the D (6 bases). The DNA end favors TRBJ2-7, so the J call may be wrong. The CDR3 extends over 14 amino acids. CDR1 and CDR2 from the germline V gene are SNHLY and FYNNEI. The CDR3 loop reads CASTPTGGIHEQYF. The CDR3 coding sequence is TGTGCCAGCACTCCAACCGGGGGTATCCACGAGCAGTACTTC.

A few counts support this clonotype. J is TRBJ2-7 and V is TRBV5-5; TRBD2 might be the D (6 bases). The germline CDR1 and CDR2 sequences are SGHKS and YYEKEE (reference sequence). The V end was cut by 1 base, the J end by 0 bases, with 14 bases between. The CDR3 sequence is 16 residues long. This chain's CDR3 is CASSLLEGSGSYEQYF. CDR3 sequence (DNA): TGTGCCAGCAGCTTGCTGGAGGGTAGTGGCTCCTACGAGCAGTACTTC.

The V call is TRBV5-1, the J call TRBJ2-1, with 12 bases lining up with TRBD2. Trimming took 4 bases from V and 7 from J; bases not matched to a gene: 9. Germline CDR1 SGHRS, CDR2 YFSETQ. The CDR3 spans 16 residues. The DNA for the CDR3 is TGCGCCAGCAGCCTCCTGACTAGCGGGGGAGGTAATGAGCAGTTCTTC. Translated: CASSLLTSGGGNEQFF.

The chain carries TRBV10-3 and TRBJ2-4; perhaps TRBD1 as D (5 bases). With 2 bases removed from V and 13 bases from J, the gap between germline ends came to 12 bases. The germline gives CDR1 ENHRY, CDR2 SYGVKD. The CDR3 contains 12 residues. CDR3 nucleotide sequence: TGTGCCATCAGTGAGAAAGAGAAGGGGCAGTACTTC. As protein: CAISEKEKGQYF.

This sequence joins TRBV7-9 and TRBJ1-2, with D unclear. This CDR3 contains 15 residues. CDR1 and CDR2 from the germline V gene are SEHNR and FQNEAQ (reference sequence). The V end was cut by 0 bases, the J end by 0 bases, with 8 bases between. CDR3 in DNA: TGTGCCAGCAGCTTAGCTCGACCGACTAACTATGGCTACACCTTC. Residues: CASSLARPTNYGYTF.

The J gene is TRBJ2-5, the V gene TRBV5-1; D is ambiguous. V shed 1 base and J shed 3 bases, with 7 bases lying between them. There are 13 residues in the CDR3. Germline-derived CDR1 and CDR2 are SGHRS and YFSETQ. The CDR3 nucleotides are TGCGCCAGCAGCTTGCTCCAGGAAGAGACCCAGTACTTC. As protein: CASSLLQEETQYF.

CDR3: CSVTASSYNEQYF. The CDR3 coding sequence is TGCAGTGTAACGGCTAGCTCCTACAATGAGCAGTACTTC. The chain joins TRBV20-1 to TRBJ2-1; weak D call: TRBD2 (5 bases). The J call may be in error: the DNA end matches TRBJ2-7 better. The CDR3 spans 13 residues. CDR1 is DFQATT, CDR2 SNEGSKA, per germline (reference sequence).

The genes are TRBV20-1 and TRBJ2-1, with 10 bases identical to TRBD2. V lost 6 bases to trimming and J lost 4 bases; unmatched junction nucleotides: 6. Germline loops: CDR1 DFQATT, CDR2 SNEGSKA (reference sequence). CDR3 length equals 14 residues. CDR3 sequence (DNA): TGCAGTGCGCATAGCGGGGGGATTTACAATGAGCAGTTCTTC. Residues: CSAHSGGIYNEQFF.

This clonotype has only a few counts. The V gene is TRBV18, the J gene TRBJ2-7, with 9 bases identical to TRBD1. Per germline, CDR1 KGHSH and CDR2 LQKENI. The CDR3 is 18 residues long. With V trimmed by 1 base and J by 2 bases, 12 bases remained unmatched. The CDR3 DNA sequence: TGTGCCAGCTCACCACGACTCACGCCGGGACAGGGAACCTACGAGCAGTACTTC. Its protein product is CASSPRLTPGQGTYEQYF. Supplemented by reference TRBV18 and TRBJ2-7, the full variable domain reads NAGVMQNPRHLVRRRGQEARLRCSPMKGHSHVYWYRQLPEEGLKFMVYLQKENIIDESGMPKERFSAEFPKEGPSILRIQQVVRGDSAAYFCASSPRLTPGQGTYEQYFGPGTRLTVT.

There are a few counts of this clonotype. The chain recombines TRBV5-1 with TRBJ2-1; D might be TRBD2 (6 bases). The V gene's germline CDR1 is SGHRS and CDR2 YFSETQ. The CDR3 totals 15 residues. Trimming stripped 6 bases from V and 3 bases from J, with 16 bases between. Here the CDR3 DNA reads TGCGCCAGCACTATAGTAGCGGAACGCTACAATGAGCAGTTCTTC. It encodes CASTIVAERYNEQFF.